A selection of T cell receptor beta chains follows, all from one sample in a study of blood T cell repertoires in COVID-19. The assay was immunoSEQ multiplex PCR, and TCRdb's table has in-frame clones only and misses some. The table includes around 120,000 clones, around 87% detected once. The sequencing sample was made of peripheral blood. The source of these receptors is a human donor in a cohort sampled during active COVID-19. Both conserved end residues are part of each CDR3. A D gene is named only where the DNA matches it firmly. Clone size is given for some rows only: seen once, a few or many times, or a class if the clone is expanded.

abundance	v_gene	d_gene	j_gene	CDR3nt	CDR3aa
once	TRBV6-4	.	TRBJ2-2	TGTGCCAGCAGCCCCTCCGGGGGTAGTTTCGGGGAGCTGTTTTTT	CASSPSGGSFGELFF
.	TRBV11-3	.	TRBJ2-1	TGTGCCAGCAGCTTAGATAGCGGGACAGGGTGGAATGAGCAGTTCTTC	CASSLDSGTGWNEQFF
.	TRBV3-1/TRBV3-2	TRBD2	TRBJ2-3	TGTGCCAGCAGCCCTCCGACTAGCGGCTTCTTTACAGATACGCAGTATTTT	CASSPPTSGFFTDTQYF
.	TRBV6-5	TRBD1	TRBJ1-1	TGTGCCAGCACCCTAAGGAGGACAGGGGCTGAAGCTTTCTTT	CASTLRRTGAEAFF
.	TRBV5-4	TRBD1	TRBJ2-5	TGTGCCAGCAGCATCCCGGGCAGGGGGTCGGGGGAGACCCAGTACTTC	CASSIPGRGSGETQYF
.	TRBV2	TRBD1	TRBJ2-5	TGTGCCAGCAGCCCTGACAGGGCTCAAGAGACCCAGTACTTC	CASSPDRAQETQYF
.	TRBV21-1	.	TRBJ2-1	TGTGCCAGCAGCAGAAACTACAGGGGGCCCTACAATGAGCAGTTCTTC	CASSRNYRGPYNEQFF
.	TRBV12-3/TRBV12-4	.	TRBJ1-3	TGTGCCAGCGGGGCAGGGGTTGGAAACACCATATATTTT	CASGAGVGNTIYF
.	TRBV6-5	TRBD2	TRBJ2-7	TGTGCCAGCCGGACTAGCGGGGGGCTCTACGAGCAGTACTTC	CASRTSGGLYEQYF
few	TRBV6-1	.	TRBJ1-5	TGTGCCAGCAGTGATTTCGGGCAGCCCCAGCATTTT	CASSDFGQPQHF
.	TRBV24-1	TRBD2	TRBJ2-1	TGTGCCACCAGTGAGCAAACCGGGAGGAATGAGCAGTTCTTC	CATSEQTGRNEQFF
.	TRBV18	TRBD1	TRBJ2-1	TGTGCCAGCTCACCACTTGCACAGGGGGCGCATAGCTCCTACAATGAGCAGTTCTTC	CASSPLAQGAHSSYNEQFF
.	TRBV10-2	TRBD2	TRBJ2-1	TGCGCCAGCAGTCCCTCGGGACGGGGGGGGAATGAGCAGTTCTTC	CASSPSGRGGNEQFF
.	TRBV5-8	.	TRBJ2-3	TGTGCCACCATTCCGGGACACAATTCCGCAGATACGCAGTATTTT	CATIPGHNSADTQYF
.	TRBV6-5	.	TRBJ2-1	TGTGCCAGCAGTCCCTTTGCGGGAAATGAGCAGTTCTTC	CASSPFAGNEQFF
.	TRBV5-1	TRBD1	TRBJ2-7	TGCGCCAGCAGCTTGGGGGAAGGGGGCCCCTACGAGCAGTACTTC	CASSLGEGGPYEQYF
once	TRBV7-2	TRBD2	TRBJ2-1	TGTGCCAGCAGACCCGGGACTAGTACCTTCAATGAGCAGTTCTTC	CASRPGTSTFNEQFF
once	TRBV13	.	TRBJ1-3	TGTGCCAGCAGCTTATCTCGGAGTGGAAACACCATATATTTT	CASSLSRSGNTIYF
.	TRBV5-1	TRBD2	TRBJ2-1	TGCGCCAGCAGCCTCGTACTAGCGGGAGGATACAATGAGCAGTTCTTC	CASSLVLAGGYNEQFF
.	TRBV6-5	TRBD1	TRBJ2-7	TGTGCCAGCAGTTACTCAGGCCGGGACAGGGTGCTGCAGTACTTC	CASSYSGRDRVLQYF
.	TRBV3-1/TRBV3-2	.	TRBJ1-3	TGTGCCAGTCAGGCGAGGGCGGACACCATATATTTT	CASQARADTIYF
.	TRBV30	.	TRBJ1-4	TGTGCCTGGAGTGTAACCTGGCCAGGGGTTGGGACGACTAATGAAAAACTGTTTTTT	CAWSVTWPGVGTTNEKLFF
.	TRBV19	TRBD2	TRBJ2-1	TGTGCCAGCGCGGGAGGCTCCTACAATGAGCAGTTCTTC	CASAGGSYNEQFF
.	TRBV7-2	.	TRBJ1-6	TGTGCCAGCAGCTTAGTAATACTGGCGGGGTCGGATAATTCACCCCTCCACTTT	CASSLVILAGSDNSPLHF
.	TRBV5-1	.	TRBJ2-6	TGCGCCAGCAGCTGGAGCTCTGGGGCCAACGTCCTGACTTTC	CASSWSSGANVLTF
.	TRBV5-1	.	TRBJ2-7	TGCGCCAGCAGCCTAGCCCGGGACACCATCTCCTACGAGCAGTACTTC	CASSLARDTISYEQYF
.	TRBV5-1	TRBD2	TRBJ2-7	TGCGCCAGCAGCTCGGGACTAGCTGTGGAGCAGTACTTC	CASSSGLAVEQYF
.	TRBV2	.	TRBJ2-4	TGTGCCAGCAATACCGTGGGCCGAGACAAGAAAAACATTCAGTACTTC	CASNTVGRDKKNIQYF
.	TRBV2	.	TRBJ2-1	TGTGCCAGCAGTTTACGGACAGACAATGAGCAGTTCTTC	CASSLRTDNEQFF
.	TRBV7-3	.	TRBJ2-3	TGTGCCAGCAGCTTAGGACTTAGCACAGATACGCAGTATTTT	CASSLGLSTDTQYF
.	TRBV29-1	.	TRBJ1-3	TGCAGCATGGGACACGGAAACACCATATATTTT	CSMGHGNTIYF
.	TRBV29-1	TRBD2	TRBJ2-2	TGCAGCGTGGGACTAGCGGGGGTGAACACCGGGGAGCTGTTTTTT	CSVGLAGVNTGELFF
.	TRBV7-8	TRBD2	TRBJ2-5	TGTGCCAGCAGCAAAAGACTAGCGGGAGAAGAGACCCAGTACTTC	CASSKRLAGEETQYF
once	TRBV2	TRBD2	TRBJ2-1	TGTGCCAGCCCTCCCGGTAGCGGGAGGGTTAATGAGCAGTTCTTC	CASPPGSGRVNEQFF
.	TRBV18	.	TRBJ2-5	TGTGCCAGCTCACCACGGACAATACAAGAGACCCAGTACTTC	CASSPRTIQETQYF
.	TRBV3-1/TRBV3-2	.	TRBJ2-7	TGTGCCAGCAGCCAAGGGGGGGGGCACTACTACGAGCAGTACTTC	CASSQGGGHYYEQYF
.	TRBV19	.	TRBJ1-2	TGTGCCAGTAATCCAATACAGGTTAACTATGGCTACACCTTC	CASNPIQVNYGYTF
.	TRBV30	TRBD2	TRBJ2-3	TGTGCCTGGAGTAGAACCGGGACTAGCGTCTCGGATACGCAGTATTTT	CAWSRTGTSVSDTQYF
once	TRBV4-1	TRBD1	TRBJ2-6	TGCGCCAGCAGCCAAGAGGGCACAGGGGCTGGGGCCAACGTCCTGACTTTC	CASSQEGTGAGANVLTF
once	TRBV5-1	TRBD2	TRBJ2-1	TGCGCCAGCAGCTTGGAGGGGACTAGCGGGAGGGTTGAGCAGTTCTTC	CASSLEGTSGRVEQFF
.	TRBV4-1	.	TRBJ1-5	TGCGCCAGCAGCCAAGATTACAATCAGCCCCAGCATTTT	CASSQDYNQPQHF
.	TRBV19	.	TRBJ2-5	TGTGCCAGTAGTATCCGGGGAGAGACCCAGTACTTC	CASSIRGETQYF
.	TRBV6-5	.	TRBJ2-1	TGTGCCAGCAGTTACAGGGGCCAGGGCGTGGCTGAGCAGTTCTTC	CASSYRGQGVAEQFF
.	TRBV18	.	TRBJ2-1	TGTGCCAGCTCACCGGCAGGTCCCACTCGGGGGGAGCAGTTCTTC	CASSPAGPTRGEQFF
.	TRBV27	TRBD1	TRBJ2-2	TGTGCCAGCAGTTCCCACGGGACAGGCGAATACCGGGAGCTGTTTTTT	CASSSHGTGEYRELFF
.	TRBV19	.	TRBJ1-5	TGTGCCAGTAGTATTATTCCTCCCAATCAGCCCCAGCATTTT	CASSIIPPNQPQHF
.	TRBV27	.	TRBJ2-2	TGTGCCAGCACCCACCAATCTGTTAGCGGAGATAACACCGGGGAGCTGTTTTTT	CASTHQSVSGDNTGELFF
.	TRBV19	.	TRBJ1-1	TGTGCCAGTAGTTACCGGGGATGGGGGAACACTGAAGCTTTCTTT	CASSYRGWGNTEAFF
.	TRBV5-1	TRBD2	TRBJ2-3	TGCGCCAGCAGCTCCATCTTAGCGGGGGAGAAAGATACGCAGTATTTT	CASSSILAGEKDTQYF
few	TRBV7-6	TRBD1	TRBJ2-1	TGTGCCAGCAGTTCCGGGACAGGGTTGAGTGAGCAGTTCTTC	CASSSGTGLSEQFF
.	TRBV5-1	.	TRBJ1-2	TGCGCCAGCCATGTCCAGGGCTATGGCTACACCTTC	CASHVQGYGYTF
.	TRBV19	TRBD2	TRBJ2-3	TGTGCCAGTAGTATAAGGGCGAGGACTAGCGGTAGTGGAGATACGCAGTATTTT	CASSIRARTSGSGDTQYF
.	TRBV10-3	.	TRBJ1-1	TGTGCCATCAGTGACCCAGGGTGGAGCTCGCCTGAAGCTTTCTTT	CAISDPGWSSPEAFF
.	TRBV6-6	TRBD1	TRBJ2-5	TGTGCCAGCAGGGCAAGACAGGGGCAAGAGACCCAGTACTTC	CASRARQGQETQYF
once	TRBV28	TRBD1	TRBJ1-2	TGTGCCAGCAGTTTATCAGGACAGGGCTCTCAGTTCCCCTATGGCTACACCTTC	CASSLSGQGSQFPYGYTF
.	TRBV5-1	TRBD2	TRBJ2-7	TGCGCCAGCAGCTTGGCCGTAGCGGGGTCCTACGAGCAGTACTTC	CASSLAVAGSYEQYF
.	TRBV29-1	TRBD2	TRBJ2-7	TGCAGCGTTCGGCAGGGACTAGGCGAGCAGTACTTC	CSVRQGLGEQYF
once	TRBV7-9	.	TRBJ2-5	TGTGCCAGCAGCTTAGGGGGTCAGGGCGTGGAGACCCAGTACTTC	CASSLGGQGVETQYF
.	TRBV27	.	TRBJ2-1	TGTGCCAGCAGTTTACGCCAAGGACTGCCCGATGAGCAGTTCTTC	CASSLRQGLPDEQFF